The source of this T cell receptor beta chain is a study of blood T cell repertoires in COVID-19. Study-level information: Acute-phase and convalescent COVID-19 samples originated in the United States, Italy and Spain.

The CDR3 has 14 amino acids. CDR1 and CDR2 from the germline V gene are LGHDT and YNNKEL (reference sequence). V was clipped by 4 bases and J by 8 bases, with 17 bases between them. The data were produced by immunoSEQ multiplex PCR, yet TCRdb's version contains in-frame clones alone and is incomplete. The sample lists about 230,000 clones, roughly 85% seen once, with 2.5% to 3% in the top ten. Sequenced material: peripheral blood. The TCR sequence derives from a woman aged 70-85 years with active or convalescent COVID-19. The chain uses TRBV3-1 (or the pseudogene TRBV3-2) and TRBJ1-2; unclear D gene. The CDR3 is CASSLEEAAGGYTF. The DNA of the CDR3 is TGTGCCAGCAGCCTTGAAGAGGCCGCGGGAGGCTACACCTTC.